This record looks at one TCR beta chain sequence and its context. As yet, its antigen is unknown. The sample originates from a study of graft-versus-host responses after intestinal transplantation. On the study more broadly: Every recipient underwent anti-thymocyte globulin induction, then tacrolimus and steroids for approximately three years. Study-wide findings and caveats: Maximum circulating GvH clone levels tracked with early post-transplant HvG decreases.

Germline V gene data show CDR1 as LNHDA and CDR2 as SQIVND (reference sequence). The CDR3 is 12 amino acids. The ends were cut back, 5 bases at V and 5 bases at J, with 7 bases in the middle. TCRdb keeps only in-frame clones here, not all; method: immunoSEQ multiplex PCR. The sample contains roughly 90,000 clones, around 90% of which appear only once. The gene calls are TRBV19 and TRBJ1-5, with D unresolved. This clonotype was obtained from a human donor who was the organ donor for an intestinal transplant. Sequencing was performed on unstimulated CD4+ T cells sorted from spleen or lymph node cells, taken before transplant. CDR3 loop: CASSETDQPQHF. DNA of the CDR3: TGTGCCAGTAGTGAAACTGATCAGCCCCAGCATTTT. The variable domain in full, completed from reference TRBV19 and TRBJ1-5, reads DGGITQSPKYLFRKEGQNVTLSCEQNLNHDAMYWYRQDPGQGLRLIYYSQIVNDFQKGDIAEGYSVSREKKESFPLTVTSAQKNPTAFYLCASSETDQPQHFGDGTRLSIL.